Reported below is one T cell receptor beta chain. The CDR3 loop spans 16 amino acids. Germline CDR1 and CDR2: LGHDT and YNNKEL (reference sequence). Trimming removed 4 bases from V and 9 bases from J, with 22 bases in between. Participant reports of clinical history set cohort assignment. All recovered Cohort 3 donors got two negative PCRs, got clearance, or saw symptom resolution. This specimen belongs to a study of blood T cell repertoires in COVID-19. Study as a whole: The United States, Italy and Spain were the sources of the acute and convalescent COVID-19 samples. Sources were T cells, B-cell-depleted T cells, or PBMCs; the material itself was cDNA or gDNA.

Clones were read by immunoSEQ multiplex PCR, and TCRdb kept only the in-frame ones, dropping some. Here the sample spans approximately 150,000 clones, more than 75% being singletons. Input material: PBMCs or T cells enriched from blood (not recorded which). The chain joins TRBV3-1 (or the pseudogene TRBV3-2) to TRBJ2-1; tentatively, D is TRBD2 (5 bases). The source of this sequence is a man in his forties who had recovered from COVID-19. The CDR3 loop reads CASSLYPGSNPSEQFF. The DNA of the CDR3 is TGTGCCAGCAGCCTCTATCCGGGATCAAATCCTAGTGAGCAGTTCTTC.